Listed here are 5 T cell receptor beta chains from one sample, sequenced in a study of OX40 agonist ivuxolimab in advanced cancers. Generated by immunoSEQ multiplex PCR, the TCRdb table keeps only in-frame clones and is missing some. The sample includes roughly 72,000 clones, roughly 89% of them seen just once. Sequencing was performed on CD4+ or CD8+ T cells sorted from blood, taken in a trial of the OX40 agonist ivuxolimab. These receptors all come from an adult with an advanced solid tumor such as melanoma, head and neck, liver or kidney cancer.

V and J are TRBV28 and TRBJ2-7, with 8 bases that match TRBD1. Unmatched junction bases numbered 5, after V lost 7 bases and J lost 0 bases. This CDR3 is 14 amino acids long. CDR1 is MDHEN and CDR2 is SYDVKM in the germline V gene. CDR3 loop: CASTSGGFSYEQYF. CDR3 DNA: TGTGCCAGCACGTCAGGGGGCTTCTCCTACGAGCAGTACTTC.

This chain connects TRBV18 to TRBJ1-4, with a tentative D call TRBD1 (5 bases). The germline CDR1 and CDR2 sequences are KGHSH and LQKENI. The V gene lost 4 bases and the J gene lost 3 bases, with 12 bases spanning the gap. CDR3 length: 15 amino acids. The DNA for the CDR3 is TGTGCCAGCTCACAAACGGGGGGACCTAATGAAAAACTGTTTTTT. As protein: CASSQTGGPNEKLFF.

This chain uses TRBV18 with TRBJ2-1; 13 bases are shared with TRBD2. Germline trimming cut 2 bases from V and 9 bases from J; bases unmatched to any gene: 4. Germline loops: CDR1 KGHSH, CDR2 LQKENI. This CDR3 has 15 amino acids. CDR3 amino acids: CASSPGLAGVGEQFF. Here the CDR3 DNA reads TGTGCCAGCTCACCAGGACTAGCGGGAGTAGGTGAGCAGTTCTTC.

The genes are TRBV6-6 and TRBJ2-7; perhaps TRBD2 as D (5 bases). Trimming pared 7 bases from V and 0 bases from J, leaving 7 bases between. The germline CDR1 and CDR2 sequences are MNHNY and SVGAGI (reference sequence). The CDR3 totals 12 residues. CDR3 in DNA: TGTGCCAGCATAGCGAACTCCTACGAGCAGTACTTC. This codes for CASIANSYEQYF.

This chain connects TRBV2 to TRBJ2-5, with unresolved D. Trimming removed 1 base from V and 6 bases from J, with 0 bases in between. CDR3 length: 10 amino acids. Germline assignment: CDR1 SNHLY and CDR2 FYNNEI. For the CDR3, the DNA is TGTGCCAGCAGTGAAGAGACCCAGTACTTC. It specifies CASSEETQYF.